The T cell receptor beta chain under discussion was sequenced for a study of blood T cell repertoires in COVID-19. Study at large: Sites across the United States, Italy and Spain contributed samples from acute and convalescent COVID-19. PBMCs, B-cell-depleted T cells, or T cells provided the cDNA or gDNA that made up the material.

The study drew participants aged about 18 to 89 years from 20 to 30 US areas. The CDR3 covers 16 residues. CDR1 and CDR2 from the germline V gene are LNHDA and SQIVND (reference sequence). The ends were cut back, 7 bases at V and 0 bases at J, with 16 bases in the middle. Original data processing: Counts of nucleated cells, estimated from reference gene primer amplification, were obtained. The repertoire was sequenced with immunoSEQ multiplex PCR; TCRdb's copy has only in-frame clones and lacks some. That table gives V, J and clone size, and the DNA gave D and trimming. Among 230,000 or so clones listed, 80% to 90% were seen once.

The chain recombines TRBV19 with TRBJ2-4; tentatively, D is TRBD2 (6 bases). Input material: PBMCs or T cells enriched from blood (not recorded which). The receptor was isolated from a woman aged 45 to 65 with acute COVID-19. The CDR3: CASKVSPGEAKNIQYF. In nucleotides, the CDR3 is TGTGCCAGTAAAGTTTCTCCGGGAGAAGCCAAAAACATTCAGTACTTC. Full variable domain (outside the CDR3, taken from reference TRBV19 and TRBJ2-4): DGGITQSPKYLFRKEGQNVTLSCEQNLNHDAMYWYRQDPGQGLRLIYYSQIVNDFQKGDIAEGYSVSREKKESFPLTVTSAQKNPTAFYLCASKVSPGEAKNIQYFGAGTRLSVL.